This T cell receptor (beta chain) was recovered during a study of shared clonotypes between healthy human individuals. The sorted-subset replicate PCRs were given about 200 ng DNA, which is tens of thousands of T cell genomes. The assay was immunoSEQ multiplex PCR, and TCRdb's table has in-frame clones only and misses some. This table holds 2 million or so clones, 85% to 95% found once. Whole-study results and caveats: Naive subsets usually exceeded memory subsets in estimated richness. A reduction in generation probabilities was seen for non-shared clonotypes relative to those shared by all four donors. It was the few donors that limited the genetic and exposure-history diversity represented.

From germline, CDR1 is WNHNN and CDR2 SYGVQD (reference sequence). This CDR3 contains 13 residues. V shed 2 bases and J shed 2 bases, with 7 bases lying between them. Naive CD8 cells, CD45RO-negative and positively selected for CCR7, excluded terminally differentiated effector memory CD45RA+ cells. About this clone: Its antigen remains unidentified.

What was sequenced was naive CD8+ T cells sorted from blood. The chain recombines TRBV10-1 with TRBJ2-7; D remains unclear. The receptor was isolated from a man aged 18 to 29 in good health. In DNA form, the CDR3 reads TGCGCCAGCAGTGAGGACACCACCTACGAGCAGTACTTC. The encoded protein is CASSEDTTYEQYF.